This TCR beta chain is drawn from a study of patients and donors after allogeneic stem cell transplantation. Each CDR3 protein is one row after TCRdb ran MiXCR on the RT-PCR reads. The profile shows 70,000 or so distinct CDR3 sequences, less than 30% of them singletons. Germline CDR1 and CDR2: PRHDT and FYEKMQ (reference sequence). This CDR3 region has 14 residues. Trimming shortened V by 4 bases and J by 11 bases, and 20 bases separated the two germline ends. The chain uses TRBV13 and TRBJ1-1, with D hard to call. This receptor was obtained from a human donor who was either an allogeneic HSCT recipient or a stem cell or donor lymphocyte infusion donor (not recorded which). It is not recorded whose cells these are; they may come from a transplant donor. Material: blood, either unsorted or a sorted T cell fraction (not recorded which). The CDR3 sequence: CASSSPLAIARAFF. In DNA form, the CDR3 reads TGTGCCAGCAGCTCACCTCTAGCCATTGCAAGGGCTTTCTTT.